These 8 T cell receptor beta chains were all obtained from the same sample, sequenced in a study of beta chain features in type 1 diabetes. Regarding the study as a whole: In all four CD4+ subsets, TCRB CDR3 length was significantly, moderately reduced in type 1 diabetes.

Since all of the isolated RNA was reverse transcribed, expressed TCRB transcripts were what got sequenced. TCRdb keeps only in-frame clones here, not all; method: immunoSEQ multiplex PCR. The sample lists 20,000 to 25,000 clones; about 71% were seen once. Their antigens are not known. Sequencing was done on a sample of stem cell memory CD4+ T cells from blood. The receptors derive from a woman between 40 and 50 years old with type 1 diabetes.

In this sample, this clone turned up a few times. The CDR3 DNA is TGTGCCAGCAGCTTAGGGGGGACAGGGTACAATGAGCAGTTCTTC. This codes for CASSLGGTGYNEQFF. This chain uses TRBV11-2 with TRBJ2-1, with TRBD1 identical over 9 bases. This CDR3 has 15 amino acids. Germline values: CDR1 SGHAT, CDR2 FQNNGV. J was trimmed by 4 bases and V by 1 base; bases with no gene match: 2.

This chain links TRBV19 with TRBJ1-1, with D tentatively TRBD1 (5 bases). Per germline, CDR1 LNHDA and CDR2 SQIVND (reference sequence). V lost 9 bases to trimming and J lost 5 bases, with 16 bases between them. The CDR3 consists of 13 residues. CDR3 DNA sequence: TGTGCCAGCCAATCCCCCAGGGCGACTGAAGCTTTCTTT. Protein: CASQSPRATEAFF.

This chain connects TRBV14 to TRBJ2-3, with 9 nucleotides matching TRBD2. The CDR3 length is 20 residues. Losses at the gene ends were 2 bases for V and 3 bases for J; bases not matched to a gene: 18. Germline values: CDR1 SGHDN, CDR2 FVKESK. CDR3 in DNA: TGTGCCAGCAGCCAAAGAGGAGCTAGCGGGAACATAGCGGGAACAGATACGCAGTATTTT. Translated, it gives CASSQRGASGNIAGTDTQYF.

The genes are TRBV28 and TRBJ2-2; a possible D gene is TRBD2 (5 bases). The germline CDR1 and CDR2 sequences are MDHEN and SYDVKM. This CDR3 is built from 14 residues. V lost 8 bases to trimming and J lost 2 bases, with 12 bases between them. This chain's CDR3 is CASLRSGNTGELFF. Written as DNA, the CDR3 is TGTGCCAGCCTAAGGAGCGGAAACACCGGGGAGCTGTTTTTT.

The rearrangement links TRBV11-1 to TRBJ1-1, with 9 bases identical to TRBD1. CDR1 and CDR2 from the germline V gene are SGHAT and FQDESV (reference sequence). The V segment lost 6 bases and the J segment 4 bases; nucleotides outside the gene matches: 9. This CDR3 region has 15 residues. CDR3: CASSRADRGVTEAFF. The CDR3 DNA reads TGTGCCAGCAGTCGAGCGGACAGGGGAGTCACTGAAGCTTTCTTT.

This clone came up once. The chain recombines TRBV27 with TRBJ2-6; possible D gene TRBD2, 5 bases. With 5 bases removed from V and 5 bases from J, the gap between germline ends came to 22 bases. The CDR3 consists of 18 residues. Germline CDR1 MNHEY, CDR2 SMNVEV (reference sequence). CDR3 sequence (DNA): TGTGCCAGCAGTGCGGGCAGTTGGCTACAAAGTCGGGCCAACGTCCTGACTTTC. Its protein is CASSAGSWLQSRANVLTF.

The rearrangement links TRBV2 to TRBJ1-5, with D possibly being TRBD1 (5 bases). Germline V CDR1 and CDR2: SNHLY, FYNNEI. V lost 0 bases and J lost 7, with 13 bases in between. This CDR3 spans 15 amino acids. This CDR3 reads CASSEANPEGQPQHF. Here the CDR3 DNA reads TGTGCCAGCAGTGAAGCGAACCCGGAGGGGCAGCCCCAGCATTTT. The whole variable domain, remainder taken from reference TRBV2 and TRBJ1-5, is EPEVTQTPSHQVTQMGQEVILRCVPISNHLYFYWYRQILGQKVEFLVSFYNNEISEKSEIFDDQFSVERPDGSNFTLKIRSTKLEDSAMYFCASSEANPEGQPQHFGDGTRLSIL.

The chain couples TRBV4-3 to TRBJ1-6, with a tentative D call TRBD1 (5 bases). The CDR3 sequence is 15 residues long. CDR1 and CDR2 from the germline V gene are LGHNA and YSLEER. Trimming cost V 3 bases and J 3 bases, with 9 bases left between them. CDR3 region: CASSQRDGYNSPLHF. The CDR3, as DNA: TGCGCCAGCAGCCAGCGGGACGGCTATAATTCACCCCTCCACTTT.